This T cell receptor (beta chain) came from a study of PD-1 blockade in classical Hodgkin lymphoma. Study observations and caveats: Although disease activity or prior therapy may be involved, causes of the repertoire differences remain undefined. Complete responders' diversity at baseline resembled that of newly diagnosed patients. Relapsed/refractory patients reportedly had lower baseline diversity than newly diagnosed patients.

For this clone: Antigen: not known.

Sequencing used immunoSEQ multiplex PCR; TCRdb keeps in-frame clones, though not all of them. The sample contains around 60,000 clones, more than 75% of which appear only once. CDR3 length: 17 amino acids. Per germline, CDR1 SGHVS and CDR2 FNYEAQ. Trimming pared 5 bases from V and 7 bases from J, leaving 21 bases between. Every single patient, without exception, relapsed after autologous stem cell transplantation, and brentuximab vedotin exposure varied. Best responses were complete response, partial response or progressive disease. The sequenced sample was peripheral blood mononuclear cells (PBMCs), obtained before the second cycle of nivolumab. This receptor was taken from a human donor with classical Hodgkin lymphoma. The genes are TRBV7-6 and TRBJ1-6, with a tentative D call TRBD1 (5 bases). The CDR3 nucleotides read TGTGCCAGCAGCCTGGGGCGGGTGGGGGGAGAGAATTCACCCCTCCACTTT. Its translation is CASSLGRVGGENSPLHF.